The subject of this entry is one T cell receptor beta chain. The antigen this receptor binds is unknown. No much larger clonotype is one base removed from it; base qualities were not supplied. These data are taken from a study of T cell repertoires in cytomegalovirus infection (dated by TCRdb to about 2019). Broadly, across the study: Alongside well-studied HLA-B-restricted epitopes, the peptide stimulations were aimed at recently identified HLA-C-restricted CMV epitopes, whose presentation resists viral immunomodulation. Donor HLA type was relevant to the analysis, as public TCR beta signatures indicated carriage of CMV infection together with the matching HLA type. Findings and caveats that apply to the study as a whole: In the ex vivo response, HLA-C-restricted CMV-specific TCR beta clonotypes were dominant, and in two of eight donors the single most frequent clonotype came from this HLA-C-restricted group. Cumulative frequency of public TCR beta family members discriminated carriers of CMV infection plus the relevant HLA type in this cohort and an independent roughly 350-donor cohort.

The CDR3 numbers 14 residues from cysteine through phenylalanine. Just the 42-base CDR3 DNA is kept, in frame starting at base 1. CDR1 and CDR2 are read off the germline V gene as SNHLY and FYNNEI. The junction shows trimming of 8 bases on V and 2 bases on J, and the gene matches do not reach 6 bases of it. Instrument used: Illumina HiSeq 1500. The public reads were reprocessed in TCRdb via fastp at Q25 and MiXCR, keeping in-frame beta chains. Every entry covers one CDR3 protein and lists the most common genes and DNA from its rows. For this sample there are roughly 700,000 distinct CDR3 sequences; approximately 33% appear just once. About 18% of the sample belongs to the ten largest clones. The treatment or condition label on this specimen signifies: in vitro stimulation with specific CMV peptide epitopes to enrich CMV-specific T cells.

In this chain, TRBV2 is recombined with TRBJ2-3, and TRBD2 matches 8 of the central bases. This TCR was recovered from a human donor in good health (CMV status not recorded). Some clones in this sample may be carry-over from other donors' samples. Sequencing was performed on cultured PBMCs, taken from culture after CMV antigen stimulation. CDR3 reads: CASRTSRITDTQYF. The sequenced DNA: TGTGCCAGCCGGACTAGCCGAATCACAGATACGCAGTATTTT.